This T cell receptor (beta chain) was captured by sequencing in a study of shared clonotypes between healthy human individuals. The naive CD8 subset, CD45RO-negative cells positively selected for CCR7, excluded terminally differentiated effector memory CD45RA+ cells. As to this clone: Its target is unknown.

Investigators spread the genomic DNA of each subset evenly over several immunoSEQ plates. Source study methods: Filtering differed since immunoSEQ provided only junctions, with no quality scores. Here immunoSEQ multiplex PCR was the method, and the copy in TCRdb shows in-frame clones only, minus some. V, J and clone size are taken as reported in that table, and D and trimming were inferred from the DNA itself. The table includes millions of clones, about 95% detected once. The study, taken as a whole, reports: As a rule, naive subsets had a larger estimated richness than memory subsets.

Losses at the gene ends were 5 bases for V and 7 bases for J; bases not matched to a gene: 5. Germline CDR1 is SGDLS and CDR2 is YYNGEE. This CDR3 is 14 amino acids long. The rearrangement uses TRBV9 and TRBJ1-6; 8 nucleotides agree with TRBD1. Sequencing was done on a sample of naive CD8+ T cells sorted from blood. The receptor was isolated from a man between 18 and 35 years old in good health. The CDR3 nucleotides are TGTGCCAGCAGTCCGGACAGGGTGAATTCACCCCTCCACTTT. Amino acids: CASSPDRVNSPLHF.